These 3 T cell receptor beta chains were all obtained from the same sample, sequenced in a study of vaccination and CD4 T cells after COVID-19. Treatment meaning: 10-day PBMC culture with coronavirus spike peptide pools or control peptides (ViraFEST assay). Cultured CD4+ T cells had their DNA profiled by the Oncomine TCR Beta short-read assay. One entry per CDR3 protein results from TCRdb running MiXCR on the PCR reads. The table records 15,000 or so distinct CDR3 sequences, about 60% of them present only once. No antigens are known for them. Sequenced sample: CD4+ T cells from blood, cultured in vitro. The receptors shown here come from a human donor who had recovered from COVID-19.

The chain couples TRBV19 to TRBJ2-7; 15 bases align to TRBD2. The germline CDR1 and CDR2 sequences are LNHDA and SQIVND (reference sequence). The CDR3 has 19 residues. The V and J ends lost 5 bases and 0 bases, in that order; junction bases with no gene match: 11. CDR3 sequence reads: CASSQPGTSGRLSSYEQYF. The CDR3 DNA sequence: TGTGCCAGTAGTCAACCCGGGACTAGCGGGAGGTTGAGCTCCTACGAGCAGTACTTC.

The chain links TRBV20-1 to TRBJ2-5; D unclear. CDR1 is DFQATT and CDR2 is SNEGSKA in the germline V gene (reference sequence). This CDR3 has 13 residues. V was clipped by 6 bases and J by 1 base, with 12 bases between them. In DNA, the CDR3 is TGCAGTGCCCCCTCGGGCGGCCAAGAGACCCAGTACTTC. Residues: CSAPSGGQETQYF.

There are a few counts of this clonotype. V is TRBV6-2 or TRBV6-3 and J is TRBJ2-3; the match to TRBD2 covers 8 bases. Germline lookup yields CDR1 MNHEY and CDR2 SVGEGT. The CDR3 covers 16 residues. Trimming cost V 7 bases and J 8 bases; bases outside gene matches: 17. The CDR3 protein is CASINRGLALASTQYF. The CDR3 coding sequence is TGTGCCAGCATAAACCGAGGACTAGCTCTTGCCAGTACGCAGTATTTT.